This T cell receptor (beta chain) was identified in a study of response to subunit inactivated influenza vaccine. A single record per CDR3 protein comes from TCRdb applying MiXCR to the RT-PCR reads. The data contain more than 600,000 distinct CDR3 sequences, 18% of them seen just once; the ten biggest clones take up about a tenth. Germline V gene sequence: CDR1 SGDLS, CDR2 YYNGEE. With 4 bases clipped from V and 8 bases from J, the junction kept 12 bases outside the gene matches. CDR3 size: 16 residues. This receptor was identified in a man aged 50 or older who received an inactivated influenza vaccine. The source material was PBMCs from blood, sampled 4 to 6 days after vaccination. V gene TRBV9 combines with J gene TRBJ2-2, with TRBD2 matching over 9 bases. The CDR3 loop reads CASSKGTSLASGELFF. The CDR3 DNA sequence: TGTGCCAGCAGCAAGGGGACTAGCCTCGCCTCTGGGGAGCTGTTTTTT.